This TCR beta chain stems from a study of T-cell memory formation after mild COVID-19. Study as a whole: TCR clustering was largely donor specific.

The V end lost 9 bases, the J end lost 9 bases, and 19 bases lay between the germline ends. The CDR3 spans 13 residues. Germline CDR1 is SGHRS and CDR2 is YFSETQ. TCRdb used MiXCR to reprocess the 5' RACE reads, holding one entry per CDR3 protein. This sample carries a few hundred thousand distinct CDR3 sequences, 25% to 30% of them seen once, and the ten largest clones take 13%. This clonotype was seen a few times. Sample: PBMCs or a T cell subset sorted from them (not recorded which). The clonotype originates from an adult woman who had mild COVID-19 (a few samples of this study predate the infection). Cell type and time point are not known. The chain employs TRBV5-1 and TRBJ2-1, with D uncertain. The chain's CDR3 is CATTPIGLGEQFF. CDR3 nucleotides: TGCGCCACCACACCTATAGGATTGGGTGAGCAGTTCTTC.